Given below is one T cell receptor beta chain in context. The data are from a study of blood T cell repertoires in COVID-19. Study background: Researchers got acute and convalescent COVID-19 samples from the United States, Italy and Spain. T cells, B-cell-depleted T cells, or PBMCs provided the cDNA or gDNA that served as material.

This CDR3 spans 14 amino acids. V gave up 3 bases and J gave up 4 bases; unmatched junction bases: 5. Germline-derived CDR1 and CDR2 are SGHVS and FNYEAQ. In the authors' methods: Estimated nucleated cell counts came from reference gene primer amplification. Here immunoSEQ multiplex PCR was the method, and the copy in TCRdb shows in-frame clones only, minus some. That table supplies the V and J calls and clone size; D and trimming were determined from the DNA. The profile shows about 100,000 clones, approximately 79% of them singletons. The gene calls are TRBV7-6 and TRBJ1-1; 7 bases are a match to TRBD1. Input material: peripheral blood. The clonotype comes from a man in his 70s with active or convalescent COVID-19. CDR3 region: CASSFTTGVTEAFF. The CDR3 coding sequence is TGTGCCAGCAGCTTCACAACAGGGGTCACTGAAGCTTTCTTT.